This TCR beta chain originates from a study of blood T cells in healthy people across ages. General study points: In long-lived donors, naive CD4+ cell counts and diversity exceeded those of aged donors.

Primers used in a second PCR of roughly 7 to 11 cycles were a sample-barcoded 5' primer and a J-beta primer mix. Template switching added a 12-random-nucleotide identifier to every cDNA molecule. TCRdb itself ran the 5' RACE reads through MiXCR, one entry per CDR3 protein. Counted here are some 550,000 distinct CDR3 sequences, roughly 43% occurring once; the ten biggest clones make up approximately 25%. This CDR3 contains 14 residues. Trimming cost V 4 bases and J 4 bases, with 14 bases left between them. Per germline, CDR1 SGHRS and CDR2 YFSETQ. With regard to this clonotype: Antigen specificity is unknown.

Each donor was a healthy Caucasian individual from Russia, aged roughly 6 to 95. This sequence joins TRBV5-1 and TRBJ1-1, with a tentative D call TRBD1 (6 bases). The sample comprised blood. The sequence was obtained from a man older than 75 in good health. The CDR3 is CASSARGGSTEAFF. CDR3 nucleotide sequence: TGCGCCAGCAGCGCAAGGGGGGGCAGCACTGAAGCTTTCTTT.